This paragraph covers one TCR beta chain sequence. Its cognate antigen is unknown. The sample originates from a study of T-cell memory formation after mild COVID-19. Across the study: The two donors had largely donor-specific TCR clusters.

From germline, CDR1 is SGHTA and CDR2 FQGNSA. The V end was cut by 3 bases, the J end by 4 bases, with 12 bases between. The CDR3 covers 14 residues. General study findings and limits: For second-wave clones that peaked at day 37, SARS-CoV-2 specificity went unverified. The CD4+ clones that contracted clustered mainly within CM and EM, and the CD8+ clones concentrated in EMRA. The study detected some responding clones in pre-infection memory, suggesting cross-reactive memory joined.

One entry per CDR3 protein results from TCRdb running MiXCR on the 5' RACE reads. The top ten hold 3.9% of the sample, which has about 180,000 distinct CDR3 sequences, approximately 18% seen once. The chain has TRBV7-2 and TRBJ1-2, with D possibly TRBD1 on 5 matching bases. This TCR was sampled from a young man who had mild COVID-19 (a few samples of this study predate the infection). Cell type and time point are not known. Sequencing was done on a sample of PBMCs or a T cell subset sorted from them (not recorded which). As DNA, the CDR3 is TGTGCCAGCAGCTTTGCCAGGGTCTCCTATGGCTACACCTTC. Translating gives CASSFARVSYGYTF.